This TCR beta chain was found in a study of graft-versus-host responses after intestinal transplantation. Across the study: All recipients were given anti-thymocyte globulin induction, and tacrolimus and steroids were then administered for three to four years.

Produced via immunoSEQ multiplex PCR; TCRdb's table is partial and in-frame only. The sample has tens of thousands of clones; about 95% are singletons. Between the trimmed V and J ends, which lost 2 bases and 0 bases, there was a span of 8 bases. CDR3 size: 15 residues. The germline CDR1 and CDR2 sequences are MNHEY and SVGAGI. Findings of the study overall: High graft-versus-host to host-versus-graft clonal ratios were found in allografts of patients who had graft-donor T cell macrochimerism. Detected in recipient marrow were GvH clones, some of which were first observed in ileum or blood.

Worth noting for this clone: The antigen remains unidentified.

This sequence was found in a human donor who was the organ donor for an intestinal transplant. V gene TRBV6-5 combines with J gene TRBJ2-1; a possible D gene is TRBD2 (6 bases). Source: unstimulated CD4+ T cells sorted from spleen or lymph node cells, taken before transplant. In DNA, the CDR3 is TGTGCCAGCAGTTACGGGGGGAGCTCCTACAATGAGCAGTTCTTC. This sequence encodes CASSYGGSSYNEQFF.